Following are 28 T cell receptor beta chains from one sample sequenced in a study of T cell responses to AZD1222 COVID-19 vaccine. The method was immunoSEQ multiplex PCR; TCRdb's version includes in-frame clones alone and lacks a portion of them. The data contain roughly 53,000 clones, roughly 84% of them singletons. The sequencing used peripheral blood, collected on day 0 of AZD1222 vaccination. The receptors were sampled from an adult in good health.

CDR3 nucleotide sequence: TGTGCCAGCCCTCGTCGAGGGAGAACACCCTGGAGCTCTGGAAACACCATATATTTT. Its protein product is CASPRRGRTPWSSGNTIYF. The chain recombines TRBV5-7 with TRBJ1-3; D gene ambiguous. TRBV5-7 is an ORF; its function is uncertain. The V and J ends lost 7 bases and 0 bases respectively, with 26 bases between them. The CDR3 loop spans 19 amino acids.

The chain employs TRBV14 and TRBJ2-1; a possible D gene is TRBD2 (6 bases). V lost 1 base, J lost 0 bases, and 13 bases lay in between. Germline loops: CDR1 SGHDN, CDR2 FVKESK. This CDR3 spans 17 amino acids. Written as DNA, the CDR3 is TGTGCCAGCAGCCAAGGAATCCGCGGGATCTCCTACAATGAGCAGTTCTTC. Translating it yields CASSQGIRGISYNEQFF.

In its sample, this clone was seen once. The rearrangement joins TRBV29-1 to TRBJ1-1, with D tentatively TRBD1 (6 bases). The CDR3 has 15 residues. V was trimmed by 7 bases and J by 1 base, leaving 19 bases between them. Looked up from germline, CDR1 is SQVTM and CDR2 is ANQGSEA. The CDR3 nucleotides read TGCAGCGCCGATACAGGGTTAGGTACGAACACTGAAGCTTTCTTT. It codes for CSADTGLGTNTEAFF.

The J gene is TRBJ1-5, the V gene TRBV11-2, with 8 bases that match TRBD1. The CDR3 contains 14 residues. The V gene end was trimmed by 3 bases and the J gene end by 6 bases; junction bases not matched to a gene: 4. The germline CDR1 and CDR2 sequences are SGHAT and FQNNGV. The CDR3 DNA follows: TGTGCCAGCAGCTTGACAGGGGCTGCTCAGCCCCAGCATTTT. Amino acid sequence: CASSLTGAAQPQHF.

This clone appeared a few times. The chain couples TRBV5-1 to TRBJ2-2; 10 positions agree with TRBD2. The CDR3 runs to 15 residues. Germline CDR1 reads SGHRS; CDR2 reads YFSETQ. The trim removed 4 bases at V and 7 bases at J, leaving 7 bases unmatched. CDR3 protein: CASSILAGGGGELFF. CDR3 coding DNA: TGCGCCAGCAGCATATTAGCGGGAGGAGGCGGGGAGCTGTTTTTT.

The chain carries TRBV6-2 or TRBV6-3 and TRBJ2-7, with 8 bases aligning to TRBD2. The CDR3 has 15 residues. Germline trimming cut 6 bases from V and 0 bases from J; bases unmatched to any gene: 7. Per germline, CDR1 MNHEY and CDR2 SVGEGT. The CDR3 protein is CASSRLARVSYEQYF. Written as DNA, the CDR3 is TGTGCCAGCAGCAGACTAGCGCGTGTCTCCTACGAGCAGTACTTC.

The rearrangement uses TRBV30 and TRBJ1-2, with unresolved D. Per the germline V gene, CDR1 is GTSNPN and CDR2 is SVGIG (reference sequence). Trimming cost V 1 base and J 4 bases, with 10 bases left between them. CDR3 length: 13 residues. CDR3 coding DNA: TGTGCCTGGAGTGCGCTTCCCACCTATGGCTACACCTTC. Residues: CAWSALPTYGYTF.

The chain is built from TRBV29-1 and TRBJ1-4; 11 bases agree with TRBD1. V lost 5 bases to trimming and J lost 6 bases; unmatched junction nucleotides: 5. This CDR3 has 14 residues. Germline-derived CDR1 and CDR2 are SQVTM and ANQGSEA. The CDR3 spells CSVLPDRGHEKLFF. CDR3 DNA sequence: TGCAGCGTTCTTCCGGACAGGGGGCATGAAAAACTGTTTTTT.

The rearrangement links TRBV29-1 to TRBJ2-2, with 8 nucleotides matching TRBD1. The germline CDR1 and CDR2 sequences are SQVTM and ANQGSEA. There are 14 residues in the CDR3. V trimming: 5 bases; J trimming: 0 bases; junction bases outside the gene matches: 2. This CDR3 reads CSVRTGPNTGELFF. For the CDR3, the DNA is TGCAGCGTTCGGACAGGGCCGAACACCGGGGAGCTGTTTTTT.

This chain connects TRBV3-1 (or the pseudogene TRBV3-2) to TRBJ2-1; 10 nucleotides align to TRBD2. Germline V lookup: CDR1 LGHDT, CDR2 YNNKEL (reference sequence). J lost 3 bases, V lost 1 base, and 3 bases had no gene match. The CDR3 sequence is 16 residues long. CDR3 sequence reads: CASSQVASGSYNEQFF. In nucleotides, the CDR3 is TGTGCCAGCAGCCAAGTGGCTAGCGGGAGCTACAATGAGCAGTTCTTC.

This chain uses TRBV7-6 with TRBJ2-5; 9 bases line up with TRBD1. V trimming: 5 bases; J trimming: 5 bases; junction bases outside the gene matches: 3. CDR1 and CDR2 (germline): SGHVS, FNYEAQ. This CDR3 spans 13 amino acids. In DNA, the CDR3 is TGTGCCAGCAGCGGGGACAGGGTGGAGACCCAGTACTTC. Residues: CASSGDRVETQYF. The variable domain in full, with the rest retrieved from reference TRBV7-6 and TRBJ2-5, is GAGVSQSPRYKVTKRGQDVALRCDPISGHVSLYWYRQALGQGPEFLTYFNYEAQQDKSGLPNDRFSAERPEGSISTLTIQRTEQRDSAMYRCASSGDRVETQYFGPGTRLLVL.

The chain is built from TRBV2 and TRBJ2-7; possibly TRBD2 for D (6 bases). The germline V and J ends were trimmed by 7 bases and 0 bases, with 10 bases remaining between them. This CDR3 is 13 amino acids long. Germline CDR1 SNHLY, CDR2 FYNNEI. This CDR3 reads CASKVTSSYEQYF. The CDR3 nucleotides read TGTGCCAGCAAGGTGACTAGCTCCTACGAGCAGTACTTC.

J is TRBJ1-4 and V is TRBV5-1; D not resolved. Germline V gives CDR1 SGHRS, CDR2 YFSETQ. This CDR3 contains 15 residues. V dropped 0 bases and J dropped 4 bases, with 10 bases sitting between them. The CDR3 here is CASSLDASSNEKLFF. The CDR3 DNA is TGCGCCAGCAGCTTGGACGCCAGTAGTAATGAAAAACTGTTTTTT.

The CDR3 DNA is TGCGCCAGCAGCTTAGGCCACAGGTCCCAAGAGACCCAGTACTTC. It specifies CASSLGHRSQETQYF. The chain has TRBV5-1 and TRBJ2-5, with a possible D match to TRBD1 (5 bases). V was shortened by 2 bases and J by 1 base, with 12 bases between the two germline ends. The CDR3 runs 15 residues. Germline CDR1 reads SGHRS; CDR2 reads YFSETQ.

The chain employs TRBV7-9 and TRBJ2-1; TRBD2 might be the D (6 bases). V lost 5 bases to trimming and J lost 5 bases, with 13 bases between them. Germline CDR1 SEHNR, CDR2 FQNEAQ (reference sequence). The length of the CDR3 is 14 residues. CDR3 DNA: TGTGCCAGCAGCCCCCGGGAGCGAAACAATGAGCAGTTCTTC. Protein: CASSPRERNNEQFF.

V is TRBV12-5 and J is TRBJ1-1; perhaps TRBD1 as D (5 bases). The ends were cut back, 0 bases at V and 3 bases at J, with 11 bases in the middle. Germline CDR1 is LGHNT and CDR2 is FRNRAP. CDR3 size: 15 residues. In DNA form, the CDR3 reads TGTGCTAGTGGTTTGGTAACAGGCGGGTACACTGAAGCTTTCTTT. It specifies CASGLVTGGYTEAFF. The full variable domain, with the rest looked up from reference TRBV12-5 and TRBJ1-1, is DARVTQTPRHKVTEMGQEVTMRCQPILGHNTVFWYRQTMMQGLELLAYFRNRAPLDDSGMPKDRFSAEMPDATLATLKIQPSEPRDSAVYFCASGLVTGGYTEAFFGQGTRLTVV.

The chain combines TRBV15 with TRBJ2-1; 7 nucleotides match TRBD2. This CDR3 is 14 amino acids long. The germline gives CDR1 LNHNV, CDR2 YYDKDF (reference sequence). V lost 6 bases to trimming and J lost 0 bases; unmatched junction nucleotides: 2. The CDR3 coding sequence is TGTGCCACCAGAGCGGGGAGCTCCTACAATGAGCAGTTCTTC. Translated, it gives CATRAGSSYNEQFF. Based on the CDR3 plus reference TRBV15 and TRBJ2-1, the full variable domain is DAMVIQNPRYQVTQFGKPVTLSCSQTLNHNVMYWYQQKSSQAPKLLFHYYDKDFNNEADTPDNFQSRRPNTSFCFLDIRSPGLGDTAMYLCATRAGSSYNEQFFGPGTRLTVL.

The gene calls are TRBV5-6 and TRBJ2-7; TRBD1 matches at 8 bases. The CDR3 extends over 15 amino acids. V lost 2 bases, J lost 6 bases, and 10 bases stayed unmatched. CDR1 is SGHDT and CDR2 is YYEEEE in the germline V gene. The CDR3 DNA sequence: TGTGCCAGCAGCTTTCTAGCAGGGGGCTCGAGCGAGCAGTACTTC. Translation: CASSFLAGGSSEQYF. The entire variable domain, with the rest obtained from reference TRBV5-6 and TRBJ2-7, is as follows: DAGVTQSPTHLIKTRGQQVTLRCSPKSGHDTVSWYQQALGQGPQFIFQYYEEEERQRGNFPDRFSGHQFPNYSSELNVNALLLGDSALYLCASSFLAGGSSEQYFGPGTRLTVT.

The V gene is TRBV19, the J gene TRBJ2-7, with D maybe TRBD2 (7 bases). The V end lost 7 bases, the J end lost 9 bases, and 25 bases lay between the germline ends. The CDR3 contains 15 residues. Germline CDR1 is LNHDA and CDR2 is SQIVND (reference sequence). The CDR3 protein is CASTPPGEGGGTQYF. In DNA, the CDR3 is TGTGCCAGTACCCCACCAGGGGAGGGTGGCGGAACGCAGTACTTC.

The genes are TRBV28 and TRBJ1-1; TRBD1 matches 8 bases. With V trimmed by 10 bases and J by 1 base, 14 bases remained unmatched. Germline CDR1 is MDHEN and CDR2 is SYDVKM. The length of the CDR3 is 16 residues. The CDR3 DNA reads TGTGCCACCTCCGGATTTAGGACAGGGAAGAACACTGAAGCTTTCTTT. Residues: CATSGFRTGKNTEAFF.

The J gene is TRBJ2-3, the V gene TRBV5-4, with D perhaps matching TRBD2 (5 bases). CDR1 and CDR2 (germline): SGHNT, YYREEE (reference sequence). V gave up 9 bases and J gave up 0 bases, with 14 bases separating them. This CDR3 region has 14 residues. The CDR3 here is CATRPRTSTDTQYF. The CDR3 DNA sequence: TGTGCCACCCGACCGCGGACTAGCACAGATACGCAGTATTTT.

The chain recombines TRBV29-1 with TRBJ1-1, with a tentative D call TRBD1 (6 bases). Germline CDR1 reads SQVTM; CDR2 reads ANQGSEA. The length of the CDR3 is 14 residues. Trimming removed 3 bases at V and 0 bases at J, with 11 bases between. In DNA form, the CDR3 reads TGCAGCGTTGAGAGGGGGATCATGAACACTGAAGCTTTCTTT. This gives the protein CSVERGIMNTEAFF.

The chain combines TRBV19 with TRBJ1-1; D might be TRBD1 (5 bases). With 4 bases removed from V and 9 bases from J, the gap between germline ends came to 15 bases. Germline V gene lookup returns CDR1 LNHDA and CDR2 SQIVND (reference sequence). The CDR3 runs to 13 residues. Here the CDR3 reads CASSTGVGLKAFF. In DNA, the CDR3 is TGTGCCAGTAGTACCGGGGTGGGACTTAAAGCTTTCTTT.

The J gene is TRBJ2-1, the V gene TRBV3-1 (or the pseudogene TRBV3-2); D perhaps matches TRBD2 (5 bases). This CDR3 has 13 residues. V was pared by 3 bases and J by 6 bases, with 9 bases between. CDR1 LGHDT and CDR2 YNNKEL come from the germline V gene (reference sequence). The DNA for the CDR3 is TGTGCCAGCAGCCAGGAAACTAGCAATGAGCAGTTCTTC. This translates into CASSQETSNEQFF.

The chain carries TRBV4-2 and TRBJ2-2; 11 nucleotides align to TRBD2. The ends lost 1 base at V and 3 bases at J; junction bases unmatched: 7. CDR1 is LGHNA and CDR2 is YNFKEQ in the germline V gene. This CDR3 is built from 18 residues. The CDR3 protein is CASSQGLAGGSDTGELFF. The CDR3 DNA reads TGTGCCAGCAGCCAAGGGCTAGCGGGAGGCTCAGACACCGGGGAGCTGTTTTTT.

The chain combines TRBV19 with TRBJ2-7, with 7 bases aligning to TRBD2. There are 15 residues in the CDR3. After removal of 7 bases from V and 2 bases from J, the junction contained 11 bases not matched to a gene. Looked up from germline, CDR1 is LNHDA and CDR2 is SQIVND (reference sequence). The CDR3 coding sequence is TGTGCCAGTACCAAAACGGGGGGAGAGGCCTACGAGCAGTACTTC. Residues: CASTKTGGEAYEQYF.

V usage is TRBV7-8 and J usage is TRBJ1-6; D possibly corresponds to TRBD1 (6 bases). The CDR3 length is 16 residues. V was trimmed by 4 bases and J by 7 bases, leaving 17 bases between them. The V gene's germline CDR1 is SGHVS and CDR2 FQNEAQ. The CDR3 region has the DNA TGTGCCAGCAGCTACCCCTATGGGGACACAAATTCACCCCTCCACTTT. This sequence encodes CASSYPYGDTNSPLHF. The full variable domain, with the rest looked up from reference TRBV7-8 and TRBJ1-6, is GAGVSQSPRYKVAKRGQDVALRCDPISGHVSLFWYQQALGQGPEFLTYFQNEAQLDKSGLPSDRFFAERPEGSVSTLKIQRTQQEDSAVYLCASSYPYGDTNSPLHFGNGTRLTVT.

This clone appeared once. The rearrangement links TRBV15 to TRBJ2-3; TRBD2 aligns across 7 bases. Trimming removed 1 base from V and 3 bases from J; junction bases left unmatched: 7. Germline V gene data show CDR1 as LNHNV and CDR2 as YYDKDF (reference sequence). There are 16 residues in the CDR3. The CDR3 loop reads CATSRVEGGPTDTQYF. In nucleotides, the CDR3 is TGTGCCACCAGCAGAGTAGAGGGAGGGCCGACAGATACGCAGTATTTT.